The 25 T cell receptor beta chains below all came from one sample that was sequenced in a study of T cells in Graves' hyperthyroidism and ophthalmopathy. TCR beta CDR3 regions were amplified from RNA. Using the HTBI primer set, a first-round RT-PCR was run on the TCR CDR3. TCRdb recomputed calls from the multiplex PCR reads with MiXCR, one row per CDR3 protein. The sample contains fewer than 450,000 distinct CDR3 sequences, 17% of which appear only once. Sequenced input: blood. The receptors stem from a woman aged 25 to 39 with Graves' hyperthyroidism that later progressed to Graves' ophthalmopathy.

This clonotype was recorded at least ten times. The chain employs TRBV2 and TRBJ2-5; 7 nucleotides agree with TRBD2. J gave up 5 bases and V 10 bases, and 13 bases lay outside the gene matches. Germline V CDR1 and CDR2: SNHLY, FYNNEI. The CDR3 length is 14 residues. The CDR3 coding sequence is TGTGCCACCCGACTAGCCCTTTGGGACGAGACCCAGTACTTC. Its translation is CATRLALWDETQYF.

The V gene is TRBV27, the J gene TRBJ2-7, with 9 positions matching TRBD2. The germline gives CDR1 MNHEY, CDR2 SMNVEV (reference sequence). With V trimmed by 6 bases and J by 3 bases, 3 bases remained unmatched. The CDR3 is made up of 13 amino acids. In DNA form, the CDR3 reads TGTGCCAGCAGCAATAGCGGGAGCTACGAGCAGTACTTC. Protein: CASSNSGSYEQYF.

A remark on this clonotype: A much larger clone differs by one base, so this may be a read error. The chain joins TRBV27 to TRBJ1-2; TRBD1 matches at 7 bases. V dropped 8 bases and J dropped 2; count of bases not matched to a gene: 2. This CDR3 spans 12 amino acids. The germline gives CDR1 MNHEY, CDR2 SMNVEV (reference sequence). Here the CDR3 DNA reads TGTGCCAGCCGGGACAGAAACTATGGCTACACCTTC. Encoded protein: CASRDRNYGYTF.

This clonotype was picked up a small number of times. The chain joins TRBV7-8 to TRBJ2-2; 12 bases map to TRBD2. The CDR3 runs 20 residues. Germline trimming cut 7 bases from V and 3 bases from J; bases unmatched to any gene: 18. Per the germline V gene, CDR1 is SGHVS and CDR2 is FQNEAQ. As DNA, the CDR3 is TGTGCCAGCACATTAAGGCGACTAGCGGGAGTGACTTTAGACACCGGGGAGCTGTTTTTT. It specifies CASTLRRLAGVTLDTGELFF.

This clonotype was seen a handful of times. The chain joins TRBV3-1 to TRBJ2-7; TRBD2 matches 9 bases. Trimming at V came to 0 bases and at J to 6 bases, leaving 9 bases not matched to a gene. Germline V CDR1 and CDR2: LGHDT, YNNKEL (reference sequence). The CDR3 loop spans 16 amino acids. The CDR3 coding sequence is TGTGCCAGCAGCCAAGAGGTCGGGACTAGCACTTTCGAGCAGTACTTC. It codes for CASSQEVGTSTFEQYF.

The V call is TRBV5-1, the J call TRBJ2-2; D is undetermined. V was shortened by 0 bases and J by 0 bases, with 6 bases between the two germline ends. The V gene's germline CDR1 is SGHRS and CDR2 YFSETQ. The length of the CDR3 is 15 residues. The CDR3 region is CASSLVATNTGELFF. Written as DNA, the CDR3 is TGCGCCAGCAGCTTGGTCGCTACGAACACCGGGGAGCTGTTTTTT.

The chain links TRBV7-2 to TRBJ1-1; D perhaps matches TRBD1 (5 bases). This CDR3 is built from 15 residues. Germline loops: CDR1 SGHTA, CDR2 FQGNSA. V was clipped by 4 bases and J by 4 bases, with 16 bases between them. The CDR3 sequence is CASSSGLGSITEAFF. The CDR3 region has the DNA TGTGCCAGCAGCTCGGGACTTGGTTCGATCACTGAAGCTTTCTTT.

The chain combines TRBV5-8 with TRBJ2-7, with D perhaps TRBD1 (6 bases). The V end lost 2 bases, the J end lost 6 bases, and 18 bases lay between the germline ends. The germline CDR1 and CDR2 sequences are SGHTS and YDEGEE. This CDR3 is built from 15 residues. CDR3 sequence reads: CASSFGKNRAGEQYF. The DNA for the CDR3 is TGTGCCAGCAGCTTCGGAAAAAACAGGGCGGGCGAGCAGTACTTC.

This clonotype appeared a few times. The chain is built from TRBV19 and TRBJ2-5; 12 bases are a match to TRBD2. From germline, CDR1 is LNHDA and CDR2 SQIVND (reference sequence). CDR3 length equals 17 residues. J gave up 4 bases and V 4 bases, and 10 bases lay outside the gene matches. This chain's CDR3 is CASSKNSPGLAGETQYF. CDR3 DNA sequence: TGTGCCAGTAGTAAAAATTCCCCGGGACTAGCGGGAGAGACCCAGTACTTC.

This clonotype was found many times. As DNA, the CDR3 is TGTGCCAGCAGCTCGCTCTGGGACAGGGACCAAGAGACCCAGTACTTC. Its translation is CASSSLWDRDQETQYF. The chain links TRBV11-2 to TRBJ2-5; 9 nucleotides align to TRBD1. CDR3 length equals 16 residues. CDR1 and CDR2 (germline): SGHAT, FQNNGV. The V gene end was trimmed by 4 bases and the J gene end by 0 bases; junction bases not matched to a gene: 6.

This clonotype was observed many times. This chain links TRBV4-1 with TRBJ1-1; D uncertain. There are 13 residues in the CDR3. Per germline, CDR1 MGHRA and CDR2 YSYEKL. V shed 0 bases and J shed 0 bases, with 2 bases lying between them. The CDR3 DNA reads as TGCGCCAGCAGCCAAGAGATGAACACTGAAGCTTTCTTT. This codes for CASSQEMNTEAFF.

Regarding this clonotype: This sequence may be a read error, since a much larger clone differs from it by one base. The chain uses TRBV7-9 and TRBJ2-7; D perhaps matches TRBD1 (6 bases). This CDR3 is 15 amino acids long. Trimming took 0 bases from V and 5 from J, leaving 14 bases between them. Germline-derived CDR1 and CDR2 are SEHNR and FQNEAQ (reference sequence). The CDR3 DNA follows: TGTGCCAGCAGCTTAGCGCTCTGGGGGCTCGACGAGCAGTACTTC. This sequence encodes CASSLALWGLDEQYF.

This chain uses TRBV4-1 with TRBJ1-2; D might be TRBD1 (5 bases). Trimming cost V 2 bases and J 4 bases, with 17 bases left between them. Germline V gene sequence: CDR1 MGHRA, CDR2 YSYEKL. The CDR3 extends over 16 amino acids. The CDR3 coding sequence is TGCGCCAGCAGCCAACGGGATACGCCAGACAGCTATGGCTACACCTTC. Residues: CASSQRDTPDSYGYTF.

As to this clonotype: This could be a read error, since a much larger clone is one nucleotide away. The V gene is TRBV7-9, the J gene TRBJ1-5; D might be TRBD1 (6 bases). V was trimmed by 5 bases and J by 3 bases, leaving 8 bases between them. CDR3 length: 13 residues. CDR1 and CDR2 from the germline V gene are SEHNR and FQNEAQ (reference sequence). The CDR3 protein is CASSRQVNQPQHF. CDR3 sequence (DNA): TGTGCCAGCAGCCGACAGGTCAATCAGCCCCAGCATTTT.

This clonotype appeared many times. The chain combines TRBV4-1 with TRBJ1-1; D is perhaps TRBD1 (6 bases). Germline values: CDR1 MGHRA, CDR2 YSYEKL. V lost 4 bases to trimming and J lost 0 bases, with 12 bases between them. This CDR3 has 15 amino acids. The CDR3, as DNA: TGCGCCAGCAGCCCCAGACAGGATCTGAACACTGAAGCTTTCTTT. Protein: CASSPRQDLNTEAFF.

A few counts support this clonotype. The chain combines TRBV4-1 with TRBJ2-3, with 11 bases that match TRBD2. The V gene's germline CDR1 is MGHRA and CDR2 YSYEKL. The CDR3 is 13 amino acids. V lost 3 bases, J lost 12 bases, and 5 bases stayed unmatched. Written as DNA, the CDR3 is TGCGCCAGCAGCCATGAAACTAGCGGGAGTCAGTATTTT. Residues: CASSHETSGSQYF.

This clonotype was detected ten times or more. This chain joins TRBV2 and TRBJ2-3; maybe TRBD2 (6 bases). This CDR3 is 16 amino acids long. CDR1 is SNHLY, CDR2 FYNNEI, per germline. The V end was cut by 6 bases, the J end by 0 bases, with 16 bases between. CDR3 sequence: CASSGLGGESTDTQYF. The CDR3 DNA sequence: TGTGCCAGCAGCGGTTTGGGCGGGGAGAGCACAGATACGCAGTATTTT.

The chain carries TRBV2 and TRBJ1-2, with 8 bases identical to TRBD1. Germline V gene data show CDR1 as SNHLY and CDR2 as FYNNEI. The ends lost 7 bases at V and 2 bases at J; junction bases unmatched: 15. The CDR3 spans 17 residues. Written as DNA, the CDR3 is TGTGCCAGCAATAGGGGTGGCAGGGGGCTATCCAACTATGGCTACACCTTC. Translating gives CASNRGGRGLSNYGYTF.

Ten or more counts support this clonotype. The chain is built from TRBV28 and TRBJ2-1; D may be TRBD1 (6 bases). The V end was cut by 6 bases, the J end by 0 bases, with 12 bases between. The CDR3 is 15 amino acids. Germline assignment: CDR1 MDHEN and CDR2 SYDVKM. The CDR3 region has the DNA TGTGCCAGCAGGAGGACAGTTACCTCCTACAATGAGCAGTTCTTC. It codes for CASRRTVTSYNEQFF.

This clonotype was seen a handful of times. V and J are TRBV19 and TRBJ2-3; TRBD2 matches 8 bases. Losses at the gene ends were 6 bases for V and 2 bases for J; bases not matched to a gene: 13. The length of the CDR3 is 17 residues. Per the germline V gene, CDR1 is LNHDA and CDR2 is SQIVND (reference sequence). The CDR3 nucleotides are TGTGCCAGTAGCCCTGGGGCGGGAGGAGAGGCCACAGATACGCAGTATTTT. This encodes CASSPGAGGEATDTQYF.

This clonotype was counted at least ten times. The chain carries TRBV7-9 and TRBJ2-2, with D unresolved. CDR3 size: 15 residues. CDR1 SEHNR and CDR2 FQNEAQ come from the germline V gene (reference sequence). The germline V and J ends were trimmed by 1 base and 0 bases, with 6 bases remaining between them. CDR3 DNA: TGTGCCAGCAGCTTAGGGCCAACGAACACCGGGGAGCTGTTTTTT. As protein: CASSLGPTNTGELFF.

This clonotype has ten or more counts. The J gene is TRBJ1-2, the V gene TRBV28; D gene uncertain. This CDR3 has 14 residues. The V gene's germline CDR1 is MDHEN and CDR2 SYDVKM. The V and J ends lost 1 base and 4 bases respectively, with 10 bases between them. The CDR3 region is CASSLLGGIYGYTF. CDR3 bases: TGTGCCAGCAGTTTATTAGGCGGCATCTATGGCTACACCTTC.

This clonotype was seen only a few times. This chain connects TRBV7-9 to TRBJ1-5, with D unclear. Germline CDR1 SEHNR, CDR2 FQNEAQ (reference sequence). The CDR3 is 14 residues long. V was clipped by 5 bases and J by 2 bases, with 10 bases between them. The CDR3 region is CASSADGGNQPQHF. The CDR3 DNA is TGTGCCAGCAGCGCCGACGGAGGCAATCAGCCCCAGCATTTT. The full variable domain, its missing parts supplied by reference TRBV7-9 and TRBJ1-5, is DTGVSQNPRHKITKRGQNVTFRCDPISEHNRLYWYRQTLGQGPEFLTYFQNEAQLEKSRLLSDRFSAERPKGSFSTLEIQRTEQGDSAMYLCASSADGGNQPQHFGDGTRLSIL.

The chain carries TRBV10-1 and TRBJ1-1; 7 nucleotides align to TRBD1. The V segment lost 6 bases and the J segment 0 bases; nucleotides outside the gene matches: 10. Germline V gene data show CDR1 as WNHNN and CDR2 as SYGVQD (reference sequence). CDR3 length equals 16 residues. The DNA of the CDR3 is TGCGCCAGCAGGTCAGGACAGGCGATTATGAACACTGAAGCTTTCTTT. It codes for CASRSGQAIMNTEAFF.

This clonotype is a singleton in its sample. This sequence joins TRBV7-9 and TRBJ1-5; D gene uncertain. This CDR3 comprises 15 residues. From germline, CDR1 is SEHNR and CDR2 FQNEAQ (reference sequence). Trimming removed 4 bases from V and 7 bases from J, with 17 bases in between. The CDR3 spells CASSSSLTREQPQHF. Written as DNA, the CDR3 is TGTGCCAGCAGCTCCTCTCTAACCCGGGAACAGCCCCAGCATTTT.